The 24 T cell receptor beta chains reported below all come from one sample, sequenced in a study of T-cell memory formation after mild COVID-19. One entry per CDR3 protein, called by TCRdb with MiXCR from the 5' RACE reads. The sample comprises over 300,000 distinct CDR3 sequences, about 20% of which are singletons, and roughly 23% rests with the top ten. Sequencing input: PBMCs or a T cell subset sorted from them (not recorded which). The origin of the receptors is a young man who had mild COVID-19 (a few samples of this study predate the infection). Cell type and time point are not known.

The chain combines TRBV5-1 with TRBJ2-5; the match to TRBD2 covers 8 bases. V trimming: 3 bases; J trimming: 3 bases; junction bases outside the gene matches: 4. The CDR3 is 14 residues long. The germline V gene encodes CDR1 SGHRS and CDR2 YFSETQ. This chain's CDR3 is CASSSPAGEETQYF. The DNA of the CDR3 is TGCGCCAGCAGCTCTCCAGCGGGGGAAGAGACCCAGTACTTC.

This clonotype was seen more than once but under ten times. This chain links TRBV9 with TRBJ2-5; TRBD1 matches 7 bases. This CDR3 has 15 residues. J lost 3 bases, V lost 3 bases, and 8 bases had no gene match. Germline-derived CDR1 and CDR2 are SGDLS and YYNGEE. The CDR3 spells CASSDQQGFKETQYF. CDR3 coding DNA: TGTGCCAGCAGCGATCAACAGGGGTTCAAAGAGACCCAGTACTTC.

The V call is TRBV7-9, the J call TRBJ2-3; D may be TRBD2 (5 bases). Germline V gene lookup returns CDR1 SEHNR and CDR2 FQNEAQ (reference sequence). The CDR3 loop spans 18 amino acids. Trimming stripped 6 bases from V and 1 base from J, with 23 bases between. Here the CDR3 reads CASSFAARGRRGTDTQYF. CDR3 DNA: TGTGCCAGCAGTTTCGCCGCCCGGGGTCGGAGAGGCACAGATACGCAGTATTTT. Based on the CDR3 plus reference TRBV7-9 and TRBJ2-3, the full variable domain is DTGVSQNPRHKITKRGQNVTFRCDPISEHNRLYWYRQTLGQGPEFLTYFQNEAQLEKSRLLSDRFSAERPKGSFSTLEIQRTEQGDSAMYLCASSFAARGRRGTDTQYFGPGTRLTVL.

In this sample, this clonotype turned up a few times. The chain recombines TRBV20-1 with TRBJ2-3, with 10 bases matching TRBD2. CDR3 size: 15 residues. V trimming: 5 bases; J trimming: 3 bases; junction bases outside the gene matches: 8. Germline-derived CDR1 and CDR2 are DFQATT and SNEGSKA (reference sequence). The CDR3 bases are TGCAGTGCTCGTCGACTAGCGGGTGGTACAGATACGCAGTATTTT. Its protein product is CSARRLAGGTDTQYF.

The chain combines TRBV7-8 with TRBJ1-5, with D possibly matching TRBD1 (6 bases). Between the trimmed V and J ends, which lost 1 base and 6 bases, there was a span of 16 bases. The V gene's germline CDR1 is SGHVS and CDR2 FQNEAQ. There are 16 residues in the CDR3. The CDR3 sequence: CASSLVQGQGSQPQHF. The CDR3 region has the DNA TGTGCCAGCAGCTTAGTTCAAGGGCAGGGGAGTCAGCCCCAGCATTTT.

The CDR3 loop reads CSADTSGGARDTQYF. CDR3 coding DNA: TGCAGTGCGGATACTAGCGGGGGGGCCCGAGATACGCAGTATTTT. The genes are TRBV20-1 and TRBJ2-3; 13 positions match TRBD2. This CDR3 has 15 amino acids. The trim removed 6 bases at V and 5 bases at J, leaving 8 bases unmatched. CDR1 is DFQATT, CDR2 SNEGSKA, per germline (reference sequence).

This clonotype was found a few times. This chain links TRBV28 with TRBJ2-7; perhaps D is TRBD1 or TRBD2 (5 bases each). CDR1 and CDR2 (germline): MDHEN, SYDVKM. Trimming removed 7 bases at V and 6 bases at J, with 19 bases between. This CDR3 contains 14 residues. CDR3 residues: CASISSARGAEQYV. The CDR3 coding sequence is TGTGCCAGCATCTCCTCCGCCCGAGGGGCCGAGCAGTACGTC.

This clonotype has a count of ten or more. The V gene is TRBV18, the J gene TRBJ1-1; D gene unclear. CDR3 size: 14 residues. Germline V lookup: CDR1 KGHSH, CDR2 LQKENI. V lost 0 bases and J 4 bases, leaving 9 bases between the germline ends. The CDR3 nucleotides are TGTGCCAGCTCACCACCCACAAGAGGCACTGAAGCTTTCTTT. Protein product: CASSPPTRGTEAFF.

This clonotype was seen a handful of times. The chain couples TRBV5-4 to TRBJ1-2, with D possibly TRBD1 on 5 matching bases. V shed 3 bases and J shed 8 bases, with 11 bases lying between them. The CDR3 sequence is 12 residues long. Germline loops: CDR1 SGHNT, CDR2 YYREEE (reference sequence). CDR3: CASSSDSHGYTF. The CDR3 DNA sequence: TGTGCCAGCAGCTCCGACAGCCACGGCTACACCTTC.

V is TRBV5-1 and J is TRBJ1-6, with 9 bases that match TRBD1. This CDR3 is built from 15 residues. V dropped 0 bases and J dropped 8; count of bases not matched to a gene: 3. Germline CDR1 is SGHRS and CDR2 is YFSETQ. In DNA form, the CDR3 reads TGCGCCAGCAGCTTGGAGGGACAGGGCTATTCACCCCTCCACTTT. It is translated as CASSLEGQGYSPLHF.

The chain carries TRBV6-5 and TRBJ1-5; TRBD1 is a possible D gene (5 bases). Germline CDR1 and CDR2: MNHEY and SVGAGI. The germline V and J ends were trimmed by 1 base and 8 bases, with 12 bases remaining between them. The CDR3 is 14 residues long. CDR3 nucleotides: TGTGCCAGCAGTTACTTATCAGGGCGTGAGCCCCAGCATTTT. Translating gives CASSYLSGREPQHF.

The gene calls are TRBV7-9 and TRBJ1-4; D remains ambiguous. Germline CDR1 SEHNR, CDR2 FQNEAQ (reference sequence). Trimming pared 5 bases from V and 0 bases from J, leaving 10 bases between. There are 15 residues in the CDR3. CDR3 bases: TGTGCCAGCAGCACACGACCGACAACTAATGAAAAACTGTTTTTT. It codes for CASSTRPTTNEKLFF.

The chain links TRBV4-1 to TRBJ2-3; D possibly corresponds to TRBD2 (7 bases). CDR1 and CDR2 from the germline V gene are MGHRA and YSYEKL. V was cut by 3 bases and J by 9 bases, with 16 bases left in between. The CDR3 consists of 14 residues. The CDR3 DNA reads as TGCGCCAGCAGCCAGAGGGGGGGCCCGGAGACGCAGTATTTT. It translates to CASSQRGGPETQYF.

This clonotype was found a few times. The chain employs TRBV5-6 and TRBJ1-2; 7 bases map to TRBD1. The V and J ends lost 4 bases and 6 bases, in that order; junction bases with no gene match: 9. This CDR3 has 14 residues. CDR1 SGHDT and CDR2 YYEEEE come from the germline V gene. CDR3 residues: CASSMQQGFHGYTF. In nucleotides, the CDR3 is TGTGCCAGCAGCATGCAACAGGGGTTCCATGGCTACACCTTC.

V and J are TRBV5-1 and TRBJ1-2; D possibly corresponds to TRBD1 (6 bases). This CDR3 comprises 15 residues. CDR1 and CDR2 from the germline V gene are SGHRS and YFSETQ. V gave up 1 base and J gave up 4 bases, with 14 bases separating them. The CDR3 nucleotides are TGCGCCAGCAGCTTGAGGGACAAGGGCCCCTATGGCTACACCTTC. This gives the protein CASSLRDKGPYGYTF.

The chain carries TRBV5-1 and TRBJ2-3; D uncertain. This CDR3 spans 14 amino acids. In germline, CDR1 is SGHRS, CDR2 YFSETQ. V was shortened by 0 bases and J by 0 bases, with 5 bases between the two germline ends. This CDR3 is CASSLELSTDTQYF. CDR3 coding DNA: TGCGCCAGCAGCTTGGAATTAAGCACAGATACGCAGTATTTT.

The chain employs TRBV9 and TRBJ2-3; 7 bases are shared with TRBD2. Germline V gene lookup returns CDR1 SGDLS and CDR2 YYNGEE. The CDR3 has 14 amino acids. The V gene end was trimmed by 8 bases and the J gene end by 1 base; junction bases not matched to a gene: 7. DNA of the CDR3: TGTGCCAGTGGACTAGTCGGGGGCACAGATACGCAGTATTTT. This translates into CASGLVGGTDTQYF.

The chain carries TRBV9 and TRBJ2-2, with D possibly matching TRBD2 (5 bases). Germline V gives CDR1 SGDLS, CDR2 YYNGEE. V gave up 1 base and J gave up 6 bases, with 13 bases separating them. CDR3 size: 15 residues. The CDR3 DNA reads TGTGCCAGCAGCGTACATAGCGAGGTGGCCGGGGAGCTGTTTTTT. Protein: CASSVHSEVAGELFF.

The J gene is TRBJ2-7, the V gene TRBV18; TRBD1 aligns across 8 bases. The V segment lost 4 bases and the J segment 1 base; nucleotides outside the gene matches: 3. CDR1 and CDR2 from the germline V gene are KGHSH and LQKENI. The CDR3 length is 14 residues. CDR3 nucleotide sequence: TGTGCCAGCTCACGAACAGGGGGTTCCTACGAGCAGTACGTC. The encoded protein is CASSRTGGSYEQYV.

This chain joins TRBV18 and TRBJ2-5; 15 bases match TRBD2. From germline, CDR1 is KGHSH and CDR2 LQKENI. This CDR3 has 18 amino acids. With 2 bases clipped from V and 4 bases from J, the junction kept 8 bases outside the gene matches. CDR3 amino acids: CASSPRTSGGASRETQYF. The CDR3 DNA is TGTGCCAGCTCACCAAGGACTAGCGGGGGGGCTAGTCGAGAGACCCAGTACTTC.

This clonotype has only a few counts. The J gene is TRBJ2-3, the V gene TRBV29-1; TRBD2 matches at 8 bases. The V gene end was trimmed by 3 bases and the J gene end by 5 bases; junction bases not matched to a gene: 4. Germline V gene lookup returns CDR1 SQVTM and CDR2 ANQGSEA. CDR3 size: 13 residues. The CDR3 DNA follows: TGCAGCGTTGAGGTTAGCGGGGTAGATACGCAGTATTTT. It codes for CSVEVSGVDTQYF.

The chain employs TRBV7-6 and TRBJ2-1; D may be TRBD2 (5 bases). Germline loops: CDR1 SGHVS, CDR2 FNYEAQ. The CDR3 sequence is 13 residues long. V gave up 1 base and J gave up 8 bases, with 9 bases separating them. CDR3 protein: CASSLEDGDEQFF. The CDR3 DNA follows: TGTGCCAGCAGCTTAGAGGACGGGGATGAGCAGTTCTTC.

The chain employs TRBV13 and TRBJ1-2, with D perhaps matching TRBD1 (5 bases). This CDR3 region has 12 residues. CDR1 is PRHDT, CDR2 FYEKMQ, per germline (reference sequence). The V gene lost 6 bases and the J gene lost 2 bases, with 7 bases spanning the gap. The CDR3 nucleotides read TGTGCCAGCAGGAGGGGAAACTATGGCTACACCTTC. Protein sequence: CASRRGNYGYTF.

The rearrangement joins TRBV14 to TRBJ2-7, with D uncertain. Germline V CDR1 and CDR2: SGHDN, FVKESK. V lost 1 base to trimming and J lost 9 bases, with 13 bases between them. The CDR3 is 13 residues long. The CDR3: CASSQGLAQTQYV. The DNA of the CDR3 is TGTGCCAGCAGCCAAGGTCTCGCCCAGACGCAGTACGTC.